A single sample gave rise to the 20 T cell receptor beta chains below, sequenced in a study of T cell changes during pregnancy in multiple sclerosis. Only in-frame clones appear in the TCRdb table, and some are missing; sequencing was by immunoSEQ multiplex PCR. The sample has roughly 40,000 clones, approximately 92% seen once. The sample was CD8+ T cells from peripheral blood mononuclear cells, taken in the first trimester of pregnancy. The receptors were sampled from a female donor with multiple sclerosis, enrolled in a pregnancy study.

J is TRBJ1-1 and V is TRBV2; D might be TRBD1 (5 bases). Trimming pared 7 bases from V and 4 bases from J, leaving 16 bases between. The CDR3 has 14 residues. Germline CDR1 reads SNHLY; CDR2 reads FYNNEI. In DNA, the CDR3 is TGTGCCAGCAAAGCAGGGTATGTGGGCACTGAAGCTTTCTTT. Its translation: CASKAGYVGTEAFF.

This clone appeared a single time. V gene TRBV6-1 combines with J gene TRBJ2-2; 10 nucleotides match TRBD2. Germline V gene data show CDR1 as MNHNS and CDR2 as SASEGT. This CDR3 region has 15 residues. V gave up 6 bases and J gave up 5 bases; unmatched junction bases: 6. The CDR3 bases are TGTGCCAGCAGCCAAGGGACTAGCGAGACCGGGGAGCTGTTTTTT. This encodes CASSQGTSETGELFF.

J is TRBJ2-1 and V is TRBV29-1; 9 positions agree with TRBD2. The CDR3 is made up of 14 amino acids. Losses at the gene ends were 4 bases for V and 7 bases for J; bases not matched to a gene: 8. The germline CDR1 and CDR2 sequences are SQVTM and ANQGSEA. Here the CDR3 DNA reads TGCAGCGTTGGCCCTTTAGCGGGGGATAATGAGCAGTTCTTC. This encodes CSVGPLAGDNEQFF.

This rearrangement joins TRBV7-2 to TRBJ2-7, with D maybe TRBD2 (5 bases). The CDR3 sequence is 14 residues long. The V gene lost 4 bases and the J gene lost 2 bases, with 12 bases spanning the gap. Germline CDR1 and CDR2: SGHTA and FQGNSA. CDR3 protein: CASSYSIGAYEQYF. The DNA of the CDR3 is TGTGCCAGCAGCTACTCGATCGGGGCCTACGAGCAGTACTTC.

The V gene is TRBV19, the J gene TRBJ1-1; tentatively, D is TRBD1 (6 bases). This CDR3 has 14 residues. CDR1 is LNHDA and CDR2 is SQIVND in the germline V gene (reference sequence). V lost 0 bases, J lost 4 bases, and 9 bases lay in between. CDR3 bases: TGTGCCAGTAGTATAGATTGGGGGCCCACTGAAGCTTTCTTT. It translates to CASSIDWGPTEAFF.

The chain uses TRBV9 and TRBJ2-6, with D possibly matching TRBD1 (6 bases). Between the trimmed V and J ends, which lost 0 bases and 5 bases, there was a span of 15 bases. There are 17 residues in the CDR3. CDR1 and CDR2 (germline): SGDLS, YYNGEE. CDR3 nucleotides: TGTGCCAGCAGCGTAGCACAGGGAGAACGAAGGGCCAACGTCCTGACTTTC. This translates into CASSVAQGERRANVLTF. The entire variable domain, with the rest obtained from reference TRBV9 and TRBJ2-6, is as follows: DSGVTQTPKHLITATGQRVTLRCSPRSGDLSVYWYQQSLDQGLQFLIQYYNGEERAKGNILERFSAQQFPDLHSELNLSSLELGDSALYFCASSVAQGERRANVLTFGAGSRLTVL.

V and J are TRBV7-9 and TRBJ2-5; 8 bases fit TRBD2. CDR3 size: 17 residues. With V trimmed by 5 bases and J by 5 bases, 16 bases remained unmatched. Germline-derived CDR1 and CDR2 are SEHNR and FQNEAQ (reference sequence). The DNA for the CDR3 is TGTGCCAGCAGCGTCACCCTCGGGGGGGGCCCGCGCGAGACCCAGTACTTC. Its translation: CASSVTLGGGPRETQYF.

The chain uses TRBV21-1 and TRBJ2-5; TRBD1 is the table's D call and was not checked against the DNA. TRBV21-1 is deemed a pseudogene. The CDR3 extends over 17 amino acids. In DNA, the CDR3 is TGTGCCAGCAGCAAAGCGAGAGGACAGGGGAGACAAGAGACCCAGTACTTC. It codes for CASSKARGQGRQETQYF.

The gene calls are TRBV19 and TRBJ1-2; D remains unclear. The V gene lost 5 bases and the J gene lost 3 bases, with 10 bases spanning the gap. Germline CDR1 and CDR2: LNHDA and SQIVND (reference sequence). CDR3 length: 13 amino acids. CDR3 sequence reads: CASSPDWYYGYTF. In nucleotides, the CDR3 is TGTGCCAGTAGTCCGGACTGGTACTATGGCTACACCTTC. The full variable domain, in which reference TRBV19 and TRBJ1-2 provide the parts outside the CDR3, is DGGITQSPKYLFRKEGQNVTLSCEQNLNHDAMYWYRQDPGQGLRLIYYSQIVNDFQKGDIAEGYSVSREKKESFPLTVTSAQKNPTAFYLCASSPDWYYGYTFGSGTRLTVV.

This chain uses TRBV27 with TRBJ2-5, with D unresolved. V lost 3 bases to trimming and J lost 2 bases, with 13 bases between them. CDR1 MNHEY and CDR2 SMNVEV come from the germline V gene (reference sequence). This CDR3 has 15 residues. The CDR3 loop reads CASSLSSPPQETQYF. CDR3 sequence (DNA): TGTGCCAGCAGTTTGAGTTCGCCTCCACAAGAGACCCAGTACTTC.

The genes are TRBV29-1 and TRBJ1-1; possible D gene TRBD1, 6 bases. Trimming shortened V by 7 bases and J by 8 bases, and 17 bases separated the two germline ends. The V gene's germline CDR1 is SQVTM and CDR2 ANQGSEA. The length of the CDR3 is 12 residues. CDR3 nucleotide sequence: TGCAGCGGTGCTGACAGGAGAAGGGAAGCTTTCTTT. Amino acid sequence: CSGADRRREAFF.

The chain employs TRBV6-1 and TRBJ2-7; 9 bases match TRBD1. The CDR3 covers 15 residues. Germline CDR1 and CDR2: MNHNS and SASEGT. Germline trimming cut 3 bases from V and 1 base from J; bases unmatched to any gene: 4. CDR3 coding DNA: TGTGCCAGCAGTGACGTACAGGGGGCATCCTACGAGCAGTACTTC. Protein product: CASSDVQGASYEQYF.

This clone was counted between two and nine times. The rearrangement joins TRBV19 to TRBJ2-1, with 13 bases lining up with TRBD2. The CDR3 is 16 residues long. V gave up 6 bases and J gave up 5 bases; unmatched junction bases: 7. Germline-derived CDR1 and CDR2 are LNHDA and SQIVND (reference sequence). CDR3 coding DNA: TGTGCCAGTAGGTTGGGGACTAGCGGGGTAAACAATGAGCAGTTCTTC. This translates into CASRLGTSGVNNEQFF.

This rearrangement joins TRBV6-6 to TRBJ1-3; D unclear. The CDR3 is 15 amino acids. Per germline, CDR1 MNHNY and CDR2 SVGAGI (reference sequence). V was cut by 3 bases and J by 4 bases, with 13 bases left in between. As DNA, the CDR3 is TGTGCCAGCAGTTATATCCCCGGGGTCGGAAACACCATATATTTT. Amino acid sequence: CASSYIPGVGNTIYF.

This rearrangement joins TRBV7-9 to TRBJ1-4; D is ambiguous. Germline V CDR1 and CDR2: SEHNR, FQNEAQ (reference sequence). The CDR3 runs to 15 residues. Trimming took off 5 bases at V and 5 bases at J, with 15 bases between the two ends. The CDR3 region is CASSGEGGENEKLFF. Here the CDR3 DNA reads TGTGCCAGCAGCGGCGAGGGAGGCGAAAATGAAAAACTGTTTTTT.

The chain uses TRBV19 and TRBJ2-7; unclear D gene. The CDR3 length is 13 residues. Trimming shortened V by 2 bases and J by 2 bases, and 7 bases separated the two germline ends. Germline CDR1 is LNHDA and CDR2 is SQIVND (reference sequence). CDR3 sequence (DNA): TGTGCCAGTAGTATAACAGCCGCCTACGAGCAGTACTTC. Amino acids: CASSITAAYEQYF.

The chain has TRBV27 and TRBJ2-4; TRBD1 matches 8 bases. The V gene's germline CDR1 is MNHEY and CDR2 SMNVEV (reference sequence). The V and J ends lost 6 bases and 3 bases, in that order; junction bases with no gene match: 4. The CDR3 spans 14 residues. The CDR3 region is CASSQGAGKNIQYF. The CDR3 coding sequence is TGTGCCAGCAGCCAGGGGGCTGGCAAAAACATTCAGTACTTC.

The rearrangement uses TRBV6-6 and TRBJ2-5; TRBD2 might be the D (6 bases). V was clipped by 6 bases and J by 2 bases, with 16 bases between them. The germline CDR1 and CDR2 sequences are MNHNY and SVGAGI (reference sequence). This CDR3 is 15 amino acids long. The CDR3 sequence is CASRSTGVGQETQYF. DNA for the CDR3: TGTGCCAGCAGAAGTACGGGGGTGGGGCAAGAGACCCAGTACTTC.

CDR3 sequence reads: CASGGGAGNTEAFF. The CDR3 DNA sequence: TGTGCCAGTGGGGGGGGCGCGGGGAACACTGAAGCTTTCTTT. The chain employs TRBV9 and TRBJ1-1, with D perhaps matching TRBD1 (6 bases). Trimming took 8 bases from V and 1 from J, leaving 15 bases between them. Per the germline V gene, CDR1 is SGDLS and CDR2 is YYNGEE. This CDR3 spans 14 amino acids.

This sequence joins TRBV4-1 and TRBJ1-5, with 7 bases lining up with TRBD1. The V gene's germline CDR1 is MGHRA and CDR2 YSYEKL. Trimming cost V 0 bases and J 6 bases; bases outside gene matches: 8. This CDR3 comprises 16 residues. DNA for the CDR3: TGCGCCAGCAGCCAAGACGTGATCCCAGGGGGTCAGCCCCAGCATTTT. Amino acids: CASSQDVIPGGQPQHF.